Below are 30 T cell receptor beta chains sequenced from a single sample in a study of blood T cell repertoires in COVID-19. The table came from immunoSEQ multiplex PCR; TCRdb's copy has only in-frame clones and leaves some out. The repertoire holds about 200,000 clones, 65% to 80% seen once, with approximately 15% in the top ten. Sample: peripheral blood. Source of these receptors: a man between 45 and 60 years old who had recovered from COVID-19.

The chain recombines TRBV30 with TRBJ1-5; TRBD1 agrees at 8 bases. Germline CDR1 reads GTSNPN; CDR2 reads SVGIG (reference sequence). J gave up 0 bases and V 5 bases, and 3 bases lay outside the gene matches. The CDR3 length is 14 residues. The CDR3 reads CAWGQGISNQPQHF. DNA of the CDR3: TGTGCCTGGGGACAGGGTATTAGCAATCAGCCCCAGCATTTT.

This clone was seen a single time. The chain joins TRBV19 to TRBJ2-1, with 14 bases identical to TRBD2. Trimming took 5 bases from V and 9 from J; bases not matched to a gene: 9. The CDR3 loop spans 16 amino acids. Germline V gives CDR1 LNHDA, CDR2 SQIVND (reference sequence). CDR3 sequence reads: CASSFRLAGGVGEQFF. DNA for the CDR3: TGTGCCAGTAGTTTCCGACTAGCGGGAGGGGTCGGTGAGCAGTTCTTC.

The chain couples TRBV19 to TRBJ2-1; a possible D gene is TRBD2 (5 bases). CDR1 is LNHDA and CDR2 is SQIVND in the germline V gene (reference sequence). The CDR3 has 12 amino acids. V lost 3 bases and J lost 8, with 8 bases in between. The CDR3 bases are TGTGCCAGTAGTATTGGGCGGGATGAGCAGTTCTTC. It translates to CASSIGRDEQFF.

This CDR3 reads CASSEVRTSGGQETQYF. The CDR3 DNA is TGTGCCAGCAGTGAAGTTCGGACTAGCGGGGGACAAGAGACCCAGTACTTC. The V and J genes are TRBV2 and TRBJ2-5, with TRBD2 matching 13 bases. This CDR3 has 17 residues. J gave up 2 bases and V 1 base, and 4 bases lay outside the gene matches. Germline V gene sequence: CDR1 SNHLY, CDR2 FYNNEI.

The J gene is TRBJ2-7, the V gene TRBV4-2; 10 bases are a match to TRBD2. With 3 bases clipped from V and 5 bases from J, the junction kept 10 bases outside the gene matches. The CDR3 length is 16 residues. Germline-derived CDR1 and CDR2 are LGHNA and YNFKEQ. The CDR3 region has the DNA TGTGCCAGCAGCCAGGCCCCAGCGGGAGGGCCGGACGAGCAGTACTTC. Translation gives CASSQAPAGGPDEQYF.

The V and J genes are TRBV27 and TRBJ2-3; unclear D gene. Germline loops: CDR1 MNHEY, CDR2 SMNVEV (reference sequence). Trimming stripped 8 bases from V and 2 bases from J, with 20 bases between. The CDR3 loop spans 16 amino acids. CDR3 protein: CASPTWRKLVTDTQYF. In nucleotides, the CDR3 is TGTGCCAGCCCCACGTGGAGAAAATTAGTCACAGATACGCAGTATTTT.

The table lists this clone with a few counts. The chain joins TRBV5-1 to TRBJ2-7; 7 bases fit TRBD2. Trimming at V came to 4 bases and at J to 5 bases, leaving 18 bases not matched to a gene. This CDR3 contains 17 residues. CDR1 is SGHRS, CDR2 YFSETQ, per germline. The CDR3, as DNA: TGCGCCAGCAGCCCGATACTCGGGACTACCCCTCCCCACGAGCAGTACTTC. Protein product: CASSPILGTTPPHEQYF.

This chain joins TRBV29-1 and TRBJ2-3; 8 bases line up with TRBD1. V lost 4 bases, J lost 4 bases, and 7 bases stayed unmatched. Germline CDR1 SQVTM, CDR2 ANQGSEA. This CDR3 has 14 residues. The CDR3 region is CSVGVSGGADTQYF. CDR3 nucleotides: TGCAGCGTTGGAGTCTCAGGGGGCGCAGATACGCAGTATTTT.

The chain carries TRBV7-7 and TRBJ2-2; 10 nucleotides match TRBD2. This CDR3 is 17 amino acids long. J was trimmed by 1 base and V by 5 bases; bases with no gene match: 7. Per germline, CDR1 SSHAT and CDR2 FNYEAQ (reference sequence). In nucleotides, the CDR3 is TGTGCCAGCAGCCCTCGACCTAGCGGGGGGAACACCGGGGAGCTGTTTTTT. Amino acid sequence: CASSPRPSGGNTGELFF.

The genes are TRBV2 and TRBJ2-7; D is possibly TRBD2 (6 bases). The CDR3 is made up of 16 amino acids. Germline V gene sequence: CDR1 SNHLY, CDR2 FYNNEI. V gave up 4 bases and J gave up 2 bases, with 18 bases separating them. The CDR3 nucleotides are TGTGCCAGCAGTGGATTGCGCGGGGTTAACACCTACGAGCAGTACTTC. It specifies CASSGLRGVNTYEQYF.

J is TRBJ2-5 and V is TRBV11-3; a possible D gene is TRBD1 (6 bases). CDR3 length equals 15 residues. Germline V gene data show CDR1 as SGHNT and CDR2 as YENEEA. V was shortened by 4 bases and J by 2 bases, with 14 bases between the two germline ends. The chain's CDR3 is CASSSRGTGQETQYF. CDR3 DNA sequence: TGTGCCAGCAGCTCCAGGGGCACTGGGCAAGAGACCCAGTACTTC.

Written as DNA, the CDR3 is TGCAGCGTTGAAATGGGGGCAGGCACTGAAGCTTTCTTT. Translation gives CSVEMGAGTEAFF. The rearrangement uses TRBV29-1 and TRBJ1-1; perhaps TRBD1 as D (6 bases). The CDR3 loop spans 13 amino acids. Trimming took off 2 bases at V and 4 bases at J, with 11 bases between the two ends. CDR1 and CDR2 (germline): SQVTM, ANQGSEA.

This clone was detected a few times. The chain joins TRBV30 to TRBJ1-2; 7 bases agree with TRBD1. The ends lost 3 bases at V and 4 bases at J; junction bases unmatched: 5. The CDR3 sequence is 13 residues long. The V gene's germline CDR1 is GTSNPN and CDR2 SVGIG (reference sequence). This chain's CDR3 is CAWRAGGSYGYTF. DNA for the CDR3: TGTGCCTGGAGGGCAGGGGGATCCTATGGCTACACCTTC.

The gene calls are TRBV3-1 (or the pseudogene TRBV3-2) and TRBJ2-5; D remains ambiguous. This CDR3 contains 12 residues. CDR1 and CDR2 (germline): LGHDT, YNNKEL (reference sequence). Between the trimmed V and J ends, which lost 1 base and 4 bases, there was a span of 4 bases. The CDR3 spells CASSQVLETQYF. The CDR3 coding sequence is TGTGCCAGCAGCCAAGTTCTAGAGACCCAGTACTTC.

J is TRBJ2-5 and V is TRBV11-2; TRBD1 matches 9 bases. The CDR3 sequence is 15 residues long. Germline V CDR1 and CDR2: SGHAT, FQNNGV. Unmatched junction bases numbered 6, after V lost 2 bases and J lost 5 bases. DNA of the CDR3: TGTGCCAGCAGCTTACGGGACAGGGTTGGGGAGACCCAGTACTTC. Encoded protein: CASSLRDRVGETQYF.

The chain has TRBV29-1 and TRBJ2-7; TRBD2 might be the D (6 bases). The CDR3 length is 11 residues. V lost 7 bases, J lost 5 bases, and 12 bases lay in between. Germline V lookup: CDR1 SQVTM, CDR2 ANQGSEA. CDR3 coding DNA: TGCAGCGCCAGGGAGGTCAACGAGCAGTACTTC. Its protein product is CSAREVNEQYF.

This rearrangement joins TRBV27 to TRBJ2-5, with D perhaps TRBD1 (5 bases). The CDR3 is 14 amino acids. Germline lookup yields CDR1 MNHEY and CDR2 SMNVEV (reference sequence). The V end lost 3 bases, the J end lost 6 bases, and 14 bases lay between the germline ends. DNA of the CDR3: TGTGCCAGCAGTTTGGATCTGGGGCGGCAGACCCAGTACTTC. Translation gives CASSLDLGRQTQYF.

The chain combines TRBV28 with TRBJ1-5; no clear D. Germline V gene data show CDR1 as MDHEN and CDR2 as SYDVKM. Trimming stripped 6 bases from V and 0 bases from J, with 3 bases between. The CDR3 totals 12 residues. The CDR3 region is CASRASNQPQHF. Written as DNA, the CDR3 is TGTGCCAGCAGGGCTAGCAATCAGCCCCAGCATTTT.

J is TRBJ2-2 and V is TRBV10-1; tentatively, D is TRBD1 (5 bases). V was clipped by 8 bases and J by 1 base, with 11 bases between them. CDR3 length equals 14 residues. Looked up from germline, CDR1 is WNHNN and CDR2 is SYGVQD (reference sequence). CDR3 in amino acids: CASAERGNTGELFF. In DNA form, the CDR3 reads TGCGCCAGCGCAGAAAGGGGGAACACCGGGGAGCTGTTTTTT.

This chain links TRBV27 with TRBJ2-7, with D possibly matching TRBD2 (5 bases). The CDR3 runs to 14 residues. Germline assignment: CDR1 MNHEY and CDR2 SMNVEV (reference sequence). V lost 7 bases and J 2 bases, leaving 15 bases between the germline ends. CDR3 protein: CASNPQGRAYEQYF. For the CDR3, the DNA is TGTGCCAGCAACCCACAAGGGCGGGCCTACGAGCAGTACTTC.

The chain is built from TRBV5-1 and TRBJ2-3; a weak D match, TRBD1 (5 bases). CDR3 length: 15 amino acids. The germline gives CDR1 SGHRS, CDR2 YFSETQ. V shed 5 bases and J shed 0 bases, with 13 bases lying between them. In DNA form, the CDR3 reads TGCGCCAGCAGGCGCGACAGTACTAGCACAGATACGCAGTATTTT. Translation gives CASRRDSTSTDTQYF.

Only one count was recorded for this clone. V is TRBV28 and J is TRBJ2-3; 8 nucleotides align to TRBD2. Germline assignment: CDR1 MDHEN and CDR2 SYDVKM. The ends lost 7 bases at V and 4 bases at J; junction bases unmatched: 22. The CDR3 spans 19 residues. Here the CDR3 reads CASIPPQGLAGGKADTQYF. For the CDR3, the DNA is TGTGCCAGCATCCCACCCCAGGGCCTGGCGGGAGGAAAAGCAGATACGCAGTATTTT.

CDR3 nucleotides: TGCGCCAGCAGTGAGGATGCGGATTCCTACGAGCAGTACTTC. Its translation is CASSEDADSYEQYF. V usage is TRBV10-1 and J usage is TRBJ2-7; D not certain. The CDR3 extends over 14 amino acids. Germline lookup yields CDR1 WNHNN and CDR2 SYGVQD (reference sequence). V was clipped by 2 bases and J by 1 base, with 9 bases between them.

The V call is TRBV5-3, the J call TRBJ1-1; no definite D call. TRBV5-3 carries the ORF label, with uncertain function. The CDR3 is made up of 18 amino acids. V lost 7 bases and J 6 bases, leaving 31 bases between the germline ends. The CDR3 region has the DNA TGTGCCAGAGGTATGTCAGCGCAATCGATTATGGGTCGCTCTGAAGCTTTCTTT. Residues: CARGMSAQSIMGRSEAFF.

V is TRBV27 and J is TRBJ1-4; 8 nucleotides match TRBD1. The V and J ends lost 5 bases and 8 bases, in that order; junction bases with no gene match: 7. The V gene's germline CDR1 is MNHEY and CDR2 SMNVEV (reference sequence). This CDR3 has 14 amino acids. CDR3 sequence reads: CASSQTGGFEKLFF. For the CDR3, the DNA is TGTGCCAGCAGTCAAACAGGGGGTTTCGAAAAACTGTTTTTT.

The J gene is TRBJ2-5, the V gene TRBV30; D possibly corresponds to TRBD1 (5 bases). CDR1 is GTSNPN and CDR2 is SVGIG in the germline V gene (reference sequence). V was pared by 2 bases and J by 7 bases, with 14 bases between. The CDR3 is made up of 13 amino acids. The CDR3 here is CAWSQGLPRTQYF. The CDR3 nucleotides read TGTGCCTGGAGTCAGGGCCTCCCCCGGACCCAGTACTTC.

V gene TRBV9 combines with J gene TRBJ2-5; weak D call: TRBD1 (5 bases). The V and J ends lost 1 base and 2 bases respectively, with 15 bases between them. The CDR3 consists of 16 residues. The V gene's germline CDR1 is SGDLS and CDR2 YYNGEE. The CDR3: CASSVRSDRQQETQYF. Written as DNA, the CDR3 is TGTGCCAGCAGCGTAAGATCAGACAGACAGCAAGAGACCCAGTACTTC.

This sequence joins TRBV6-5 and TRBJ2-1; TRBD2 matches at 9 bases. The V and J ends lost 4 bases and 4 bases, in that order; junction bases with no gene match: 8. The length of the CDR3 is 16 residues. The germline V gene has CDR1 MNHEY and CDR2 SVGAGI. CDR3 coding DNA: TGTGCCAGCAGTTCCCTTAGCGGGAGAGCTTACAATGAGCAGTTCTTC. Amino acid sequence: CASSSLSGRAYNEQFF.

The chain combines TRBV12-3 or TRBV12-4 with TRBJ1-2; a possible D gene is TRBD1 (5 bases). Between the trimmed V and J ends, which lost 3 bases and 4 bases, there was a span of 9 bases. The CDR3 consists of 13 residues. As DNA, the CDR3 is TGTGCCAGCAGTTTGAGGGGAGGCTATGGCTACACCTTC. Translated, it gives CASSLRGGYGYTF.

A few counts support this clone. The chain combines TRBV5-1 with TRBJ2-7; weak D call: TRBD2 (5 bases). Trimming stripped 2 bases from V and 0 bases from J, with 12 bases between. CDR1 SGHRS and CDR2 YFSETQ come from the germline V gene. The CDR3 runs 15 residues. The CDR3: CASSFGSASSYEQYF. DNA for the CDR3: TGCGCCAGCAGCTTCGGTAGCGCCTCCTCCTACGAGCAGTACTTC.